This T cell receptor (beta chain) came from a study of blood T cells in healthy people across ages. Study-level information: Template switching retrieved approximately one barcoded beta molecule for each two T cells.

The use of a sample-barcoded 5' primer and a J-beta primer mix characterized a second PCR of roughly 6 to 11 cycles. A template-switch adaptor with 12 random nucleotides tagged each cDNA molecule. All samples yielded 3 million or more CDR3-containing paired-end reads. In TCRdb, the 5' RACE reads were re-called with MiXCR into one record per CDR3 protein. The sample has about 400,000 distinct CDR3 sequences; roughly half are singletons. Between the trimmed V and J ends, which lost 4 bases and 2 bases, there was a span of 10 bases. This CDR3 region has 14 residues. The germline CDR1 and CDR2 sequences are SGHTA and FQGNSA. Study results and caveats: Researchers judged that diversity estimates from one million T cells fell short of true values.

This clonotype was recorded at least ten times. Its target is not known. The chain has TRBV7-2 and TRBJ2-3, with D unclear. The source of this sequence is a man in his sixties in good health. The specimen sequenced was blood. This chain's CDR3 is CASSSEAHTDTQYF. The CDR3 bases are TGTGCCAGCAGCTCCGAGGCCCACACAGATACGCAGTATTTT. Full variable domain (rest looked up from reference TRBV7-2 and TRBJ2-3): GAGVSQSPSNKVTEKGKDVELRCDPISGHTALYWYRQSLGQGLEFLIYFQGNSAPDKSGLPSDRFSAERTGGSVSTLTIQRTQQEDSAVYLCASSSEAHTDTQYFGPGTRLTVL.